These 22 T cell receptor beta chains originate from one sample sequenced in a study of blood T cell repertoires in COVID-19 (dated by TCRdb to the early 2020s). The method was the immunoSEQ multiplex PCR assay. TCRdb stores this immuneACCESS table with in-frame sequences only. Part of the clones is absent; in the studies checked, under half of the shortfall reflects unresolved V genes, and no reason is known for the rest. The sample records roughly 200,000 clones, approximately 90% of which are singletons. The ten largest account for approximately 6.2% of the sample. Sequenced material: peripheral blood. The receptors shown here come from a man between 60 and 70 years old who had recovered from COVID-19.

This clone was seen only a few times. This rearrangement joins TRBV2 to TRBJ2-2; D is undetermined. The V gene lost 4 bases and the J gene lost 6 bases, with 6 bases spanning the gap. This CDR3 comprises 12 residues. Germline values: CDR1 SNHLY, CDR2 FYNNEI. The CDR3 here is CASSVGAGELFF. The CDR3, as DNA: TGTGCCAGCAGTGTCGGTGCCGGGGAGCTGTTTTTT.

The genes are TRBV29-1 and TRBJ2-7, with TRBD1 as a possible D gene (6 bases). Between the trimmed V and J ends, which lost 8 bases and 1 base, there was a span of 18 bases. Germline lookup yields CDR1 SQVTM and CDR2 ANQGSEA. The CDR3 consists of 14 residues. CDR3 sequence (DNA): TGCAGCTCCCCAGGGGCAGGGCGTTCCTACGAGCAGTACTTC. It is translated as CSSPGAGRSYEQYF.

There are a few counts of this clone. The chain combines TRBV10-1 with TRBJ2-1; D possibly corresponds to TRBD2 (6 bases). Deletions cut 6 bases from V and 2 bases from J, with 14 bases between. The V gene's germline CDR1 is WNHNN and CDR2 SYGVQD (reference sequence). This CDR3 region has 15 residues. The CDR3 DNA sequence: TGCGCCAGCAGCCATAGCGGAAGCGCCTACAATGAGCAGTTCTTC. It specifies CASSHSGSAYNEQFF.

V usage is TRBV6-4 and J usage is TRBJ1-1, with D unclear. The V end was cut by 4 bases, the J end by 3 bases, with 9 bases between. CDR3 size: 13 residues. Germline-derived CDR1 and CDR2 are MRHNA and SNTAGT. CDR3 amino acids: CASSALADTEAFF. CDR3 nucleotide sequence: TGTGCCAGCAGTGCCCTGGCGGACACTGAAGCTTTCTTT.

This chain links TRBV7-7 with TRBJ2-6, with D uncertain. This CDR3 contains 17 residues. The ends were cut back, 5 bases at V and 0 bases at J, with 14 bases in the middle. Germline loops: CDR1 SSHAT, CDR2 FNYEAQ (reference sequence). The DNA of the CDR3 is TGTGCCAGCAGCCCCCGTTCGATGAGCTCTGGGGCCAACGTCCTGACTTTC. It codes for CASSPRSMSSGANVLTF.

Here the CDR3 DNA reads TGTGCCAGCTTAGCGGGCCAGATTGCCCACACTGAAGCTTTCTTT. Its translation is CASLAGQIAHTEAFF. This sequence joins TRBV2 and TRBJ1-1, with D unresolved. V was trimmed by 8 bases and J by 3 bases, leaving 19 bases between them. Germline loops: CDR1 SNHLY, CDR2 FYNNEI. This CDR3 region has 15 residues.

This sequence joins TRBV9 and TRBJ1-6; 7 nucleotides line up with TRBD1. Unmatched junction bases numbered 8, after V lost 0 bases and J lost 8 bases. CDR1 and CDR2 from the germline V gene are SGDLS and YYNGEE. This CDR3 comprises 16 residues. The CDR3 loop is CASSVEDRASYSPLHF. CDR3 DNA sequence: TGTGCCAGCAGCGTAGAAGACAGGGCAAGTTATTCACCCCTCCACTTT. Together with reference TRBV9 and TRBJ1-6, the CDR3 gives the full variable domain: DSGVTQTPKHLITATGQRVTLRCSPRSGDLSVYWYQQSLDQGLQFLIQYYNGEERAKGNILERFSAQQFPDLHSELNLSSLELGDSALYFCASSVEDRASYSPLHFGNGTRLTVT.

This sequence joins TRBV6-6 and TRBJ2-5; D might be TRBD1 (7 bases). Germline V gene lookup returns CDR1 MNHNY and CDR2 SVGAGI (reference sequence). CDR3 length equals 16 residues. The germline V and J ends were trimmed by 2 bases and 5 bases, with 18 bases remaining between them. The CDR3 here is CASSYGQGGFGETQYF. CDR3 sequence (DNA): TGTGCCAGCAGTTACGGGCAGGGGGGATTTGGGGAGACCCAGTACTTC.

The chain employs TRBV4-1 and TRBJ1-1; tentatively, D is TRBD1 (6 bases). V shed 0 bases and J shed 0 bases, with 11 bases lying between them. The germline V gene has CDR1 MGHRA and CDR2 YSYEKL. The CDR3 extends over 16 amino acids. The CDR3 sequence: CASSQEGHLLNTEAFF. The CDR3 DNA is TGCGCCAGCAGCCAAGAGGGACACTTACTGAACACTGAAGCTTTCTTT.

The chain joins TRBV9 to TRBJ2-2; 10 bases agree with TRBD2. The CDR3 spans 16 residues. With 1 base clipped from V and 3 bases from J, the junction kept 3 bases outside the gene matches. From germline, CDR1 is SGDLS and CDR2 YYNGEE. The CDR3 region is CASSVIAGGHTGELFF. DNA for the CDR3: TGTGCCAGCAGCGTAATAGCGGGAGGACACACCGGGGAGCTGTTTTTT.

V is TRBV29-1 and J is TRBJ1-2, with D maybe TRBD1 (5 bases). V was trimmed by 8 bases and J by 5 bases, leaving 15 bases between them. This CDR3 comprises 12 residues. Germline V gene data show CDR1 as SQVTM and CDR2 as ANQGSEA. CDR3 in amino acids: CSIYSGRYGYTF. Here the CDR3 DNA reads TGCAGCATCTATTCAGGGAGGTATGGCTACACCTTC. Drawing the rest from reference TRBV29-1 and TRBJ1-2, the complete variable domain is SAVISQKPSRDICQRGTSLTIQCQVDSQVTMMFWYRQQPGQSLTLIATANQGSEATYESGFVIDKFPISRPNLTFSTLTVSNMSPEDSSIYLCSIYSGRYGYTFGSGTRLTVV.

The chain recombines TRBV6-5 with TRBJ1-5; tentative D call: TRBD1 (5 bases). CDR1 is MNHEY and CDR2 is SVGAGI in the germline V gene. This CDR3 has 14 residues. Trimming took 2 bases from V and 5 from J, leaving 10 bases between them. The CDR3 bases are TGTGCCAGCAGTTACAAGGGGAAGGATCAGCCCCAGCATTTT. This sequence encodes CASSYKGKDQPQHF.

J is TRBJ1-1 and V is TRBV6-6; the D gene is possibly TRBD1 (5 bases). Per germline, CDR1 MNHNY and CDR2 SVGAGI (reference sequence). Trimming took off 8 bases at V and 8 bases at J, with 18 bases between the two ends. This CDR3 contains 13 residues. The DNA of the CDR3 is TGTGCCAGCTGCCTCAGGGCCCCCAAAGAAGCTTTCTTT. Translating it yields CASCLRAPKEAFF.

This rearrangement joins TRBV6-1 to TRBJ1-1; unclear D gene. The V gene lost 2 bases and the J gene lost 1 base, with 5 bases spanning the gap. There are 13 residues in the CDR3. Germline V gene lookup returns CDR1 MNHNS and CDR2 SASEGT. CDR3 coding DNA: TGTGCCAGCAGTGAACCAGGGAACACTGAAGCTTTCTTT. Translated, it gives CASSEPGNTEAFF.

CDR3 amino acids: CAWSVLQGTGELFF. For the CDR3, the DNA is TGTGCCTGGAGTGTACTTCAGGGCACCGGGGAGCTGTTTTTT. The chain joins TRBV30 to TRBJ2-2; D perhaps matches TRBD1 (5 bases). Germline assignment: CDR1 GTSNPN and CDR2 SVGIG (reference sequence). The CDR3 extends over 14 amino acids. Trimming removed 0 bases at V and 4 bases at J, with 9 bases between.

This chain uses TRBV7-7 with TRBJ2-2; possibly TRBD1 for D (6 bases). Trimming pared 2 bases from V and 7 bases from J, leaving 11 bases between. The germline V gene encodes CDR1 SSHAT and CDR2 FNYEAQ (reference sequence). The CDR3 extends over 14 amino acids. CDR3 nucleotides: TGTGCCAGCAGCTTAACAGGGAGCGGCGGGGAGCTGTTTTTT. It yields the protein CASSLTGSGGELFF.

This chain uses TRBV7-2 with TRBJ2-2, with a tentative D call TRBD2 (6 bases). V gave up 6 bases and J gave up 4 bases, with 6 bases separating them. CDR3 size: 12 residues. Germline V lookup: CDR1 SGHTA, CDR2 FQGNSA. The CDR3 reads CASREGTGELFF. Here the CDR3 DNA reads TGTGCCAGCAGGGAGGGCACCGGGGAGCTGTTTTTT.

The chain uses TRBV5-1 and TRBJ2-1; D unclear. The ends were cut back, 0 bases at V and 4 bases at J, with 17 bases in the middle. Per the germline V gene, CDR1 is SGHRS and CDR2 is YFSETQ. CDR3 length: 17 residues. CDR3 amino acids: CASSLGGMQVRYNEQFF. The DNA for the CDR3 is TGCGCCAGCAGCTTGGGTGGCATGCAGGTGCGTTACAATGAGCAGTTCTTC.

CDR3 sequence reads: CSALFRGALTGNYGYTF. In DNA form, the CDR3 reads TGCAGCGCGTTGTTCCGGGGAGCTTTGACAGGGAACTATGGCTACACCTTC. The chain uses TRBV29-1 and TRBJ1-2; 7 bases agree with TRBD1. Per germline, CDR1 SQVTM and CDR2 ANQGSEA. V dropped 7 bases and J dropped 2; count of bases not matched to a gene: 19. The CDR3 runs 17 residues. Based on the CDR3 plus reference TRBV29-1 and TRBJ1-2, the full variable domain is SAVISQKPSRDICQRGTSLTIQCQVDSQVTMMFWYRQQPGQSLTLIATANQGSEATYESGFVIDKFPISRPNLTFSTLTVSNMSPEDSSIYLCSALFRGALTGNYGYTFGSGTRLTVV.

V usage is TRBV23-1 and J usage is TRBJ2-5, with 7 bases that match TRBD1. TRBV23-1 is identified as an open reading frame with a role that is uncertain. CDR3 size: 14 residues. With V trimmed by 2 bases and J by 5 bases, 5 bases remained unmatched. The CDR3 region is CASSQTDRVETQYF. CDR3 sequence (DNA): TGCGCCAGCAGTCAAACTGACAGGGTGGAGACCCAGTACTTC.

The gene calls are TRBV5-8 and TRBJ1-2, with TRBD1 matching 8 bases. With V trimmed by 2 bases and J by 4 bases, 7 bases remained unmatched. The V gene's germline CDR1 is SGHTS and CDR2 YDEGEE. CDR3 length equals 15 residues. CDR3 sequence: CASSFRDRGLYGYTF. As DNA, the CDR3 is TGTGCCAGCAGCTTTCGCGACAGGGGTCTCTATGGCTACACCTTC.

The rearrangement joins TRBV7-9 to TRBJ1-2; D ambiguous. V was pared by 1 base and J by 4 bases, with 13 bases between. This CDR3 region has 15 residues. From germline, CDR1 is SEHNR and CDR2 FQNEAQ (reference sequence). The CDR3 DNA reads TGTGCCAGCAGCTTAGACGAGAGCTTAGTCTATGGCTACACCTTC. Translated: CASSLDESLVYGYTF.